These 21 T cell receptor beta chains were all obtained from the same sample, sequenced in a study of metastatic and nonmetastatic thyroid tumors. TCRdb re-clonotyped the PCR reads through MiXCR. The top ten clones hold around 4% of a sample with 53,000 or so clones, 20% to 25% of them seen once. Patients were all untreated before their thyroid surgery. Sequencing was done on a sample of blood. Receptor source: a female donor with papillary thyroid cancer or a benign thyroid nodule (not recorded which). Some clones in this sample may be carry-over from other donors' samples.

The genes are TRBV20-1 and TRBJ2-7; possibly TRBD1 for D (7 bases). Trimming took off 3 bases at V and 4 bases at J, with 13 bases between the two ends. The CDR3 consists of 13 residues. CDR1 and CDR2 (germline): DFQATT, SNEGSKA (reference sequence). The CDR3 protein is CSASPTGRYEQYF. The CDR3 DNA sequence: TGCAGTGCTAGCCCGACAGGGAGGTACGAGCAGTACTTC.

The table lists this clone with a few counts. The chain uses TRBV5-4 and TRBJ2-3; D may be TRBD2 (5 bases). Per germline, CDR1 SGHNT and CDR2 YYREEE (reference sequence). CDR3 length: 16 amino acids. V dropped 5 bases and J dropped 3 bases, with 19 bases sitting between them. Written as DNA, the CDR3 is TGTGCCAGCAGGTCGGCGGCTAGCCTCGAGACAGATACGCAGTATTTT. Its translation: CASRSAASLETDTQYF.

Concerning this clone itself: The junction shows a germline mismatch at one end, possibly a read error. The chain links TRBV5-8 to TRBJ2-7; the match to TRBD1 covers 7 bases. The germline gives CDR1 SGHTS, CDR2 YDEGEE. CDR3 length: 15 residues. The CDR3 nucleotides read TGTGCCAGCAGTGCTTTCGGGACAGTGGTCTACGAGCACTACTTC. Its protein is CASSAFGTVVYEHYF.

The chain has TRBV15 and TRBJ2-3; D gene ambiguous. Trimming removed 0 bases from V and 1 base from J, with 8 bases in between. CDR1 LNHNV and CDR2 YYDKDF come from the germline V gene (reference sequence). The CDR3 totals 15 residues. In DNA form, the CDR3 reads TGTGCCACCAGCAGAGAATGGGGTGGCACAGATACGCAGTATTTT. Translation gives CATSREWGGTDTQYF.

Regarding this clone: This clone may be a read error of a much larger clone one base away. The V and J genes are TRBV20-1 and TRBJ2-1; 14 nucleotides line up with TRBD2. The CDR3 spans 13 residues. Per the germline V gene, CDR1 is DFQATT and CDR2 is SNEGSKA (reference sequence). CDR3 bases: TGCATCCCAAGGACTAGCGGGAGGAGTGAGCAGTTCTTC. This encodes CIPRTSGRSEQFF.

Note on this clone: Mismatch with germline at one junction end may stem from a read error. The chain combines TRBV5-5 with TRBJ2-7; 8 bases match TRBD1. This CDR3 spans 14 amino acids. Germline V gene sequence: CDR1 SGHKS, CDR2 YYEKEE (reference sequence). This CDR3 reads CATSLTGVPYEQYF. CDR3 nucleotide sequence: TGTGCCACCAGCTTGACAGGGGTCCCCTACGAGCAGTACTTC.

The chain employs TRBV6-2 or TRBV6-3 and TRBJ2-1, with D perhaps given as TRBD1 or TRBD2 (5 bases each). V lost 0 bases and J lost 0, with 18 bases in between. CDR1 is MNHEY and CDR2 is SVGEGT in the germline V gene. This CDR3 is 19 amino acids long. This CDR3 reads CASSYSSGTTFGSYNEQFF. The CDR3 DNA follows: TGTGCCAGCAGTTACTCGAGTGGGACGACCTTCGGCTCCTACAATGAGCAGTTCTTC.

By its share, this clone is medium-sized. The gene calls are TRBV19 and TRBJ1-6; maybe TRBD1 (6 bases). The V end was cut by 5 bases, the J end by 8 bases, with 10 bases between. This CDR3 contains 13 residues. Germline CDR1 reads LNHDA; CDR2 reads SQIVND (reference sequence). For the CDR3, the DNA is TGTGCCAGTAGTCGACCAGGGGATTCACCCCTCCACTTT. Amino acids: CASSRPGDSPLHF.

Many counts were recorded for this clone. The CDR3 DNA follows: TGTGCCAGCAGCTCCGAGGGGCACTATGGCTACACCTTC. Protein product: CASSSEGHYGYTF. The rearrangement links TRBV11-2 to TRBJ1-2, with D possibly matching TRBD1 (5 bases). V shed 4 bases and J shed 3 bases, with 9 bases lying between them. Germline CDR1 is SGHAT and CDR2 is FQNNGV. The CDR3 is made up of 13 amino acids.

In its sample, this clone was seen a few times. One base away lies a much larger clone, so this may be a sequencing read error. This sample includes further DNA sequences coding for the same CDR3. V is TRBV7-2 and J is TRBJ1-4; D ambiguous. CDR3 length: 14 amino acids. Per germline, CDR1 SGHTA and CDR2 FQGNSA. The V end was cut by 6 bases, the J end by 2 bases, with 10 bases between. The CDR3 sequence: CASSPGPTNEKLFF. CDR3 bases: TGTGCCAGCAGTCCAGGACCTACTAATGAAAAACTGTTTTTT. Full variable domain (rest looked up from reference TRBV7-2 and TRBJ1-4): GAGVSQSPSNKVTEKGKDVELRCDPISGHTALYWYRQSLGQGLEFLIYFQGNSAPDKSGLPSDRFSAERTGGSVSTLTIQRTQQEDSAVYLCASSPGPTNEKLFFGSGTQLSVL.

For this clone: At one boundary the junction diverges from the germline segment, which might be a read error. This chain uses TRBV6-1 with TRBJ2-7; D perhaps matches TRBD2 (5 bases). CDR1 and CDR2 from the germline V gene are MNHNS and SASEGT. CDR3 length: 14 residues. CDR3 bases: TGTGCCAGCAGTTATCAGCGGAGCTCATACGAGGAGTACTTC. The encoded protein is CASSYQRSSYEEYF.

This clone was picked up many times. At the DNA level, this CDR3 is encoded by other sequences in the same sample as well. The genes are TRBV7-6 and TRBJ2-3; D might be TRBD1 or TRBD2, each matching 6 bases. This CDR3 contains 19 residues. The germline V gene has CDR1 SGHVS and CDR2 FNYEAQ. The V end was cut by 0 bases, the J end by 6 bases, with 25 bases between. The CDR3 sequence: CASSLAEGGQGHIRDTQYF. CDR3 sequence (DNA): TGTGCCAGCAGCTTAGCGGAGGGGGGACAAGGCCACATCCGGGATACGCAGTATTTT.

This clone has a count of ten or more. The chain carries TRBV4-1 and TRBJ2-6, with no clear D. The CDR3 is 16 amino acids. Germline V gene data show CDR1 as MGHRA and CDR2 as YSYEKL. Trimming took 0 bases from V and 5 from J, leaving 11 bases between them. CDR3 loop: CASSQEENLRANVLTF. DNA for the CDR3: TGCGCCAGCAGCCAAGAGGAAAACCTCCGGGCCAACGTCCTGACTTTC.

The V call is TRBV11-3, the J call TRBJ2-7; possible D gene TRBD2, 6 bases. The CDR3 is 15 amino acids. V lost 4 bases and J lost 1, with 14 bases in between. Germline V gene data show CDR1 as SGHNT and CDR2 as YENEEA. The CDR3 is CASSSGGTDSYEQYF. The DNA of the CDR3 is TGTGCCAGCAGCTCTGGGGGGACTGATTCCTACGAGCAGTACTTC.

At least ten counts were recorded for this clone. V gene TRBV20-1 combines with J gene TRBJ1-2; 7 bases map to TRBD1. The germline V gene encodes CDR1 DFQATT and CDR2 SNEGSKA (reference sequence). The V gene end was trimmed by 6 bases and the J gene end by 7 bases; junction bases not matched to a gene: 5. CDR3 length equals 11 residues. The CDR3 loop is CSARGGSGYTF. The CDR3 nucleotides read TGCAGTGCCAGGGGGGGGAGTGGCTACACCTTC.

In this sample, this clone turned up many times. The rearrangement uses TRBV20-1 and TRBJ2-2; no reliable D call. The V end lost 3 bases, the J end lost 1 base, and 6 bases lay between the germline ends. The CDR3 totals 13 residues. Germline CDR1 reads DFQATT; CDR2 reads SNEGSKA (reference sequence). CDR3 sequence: CSARNLNTGELFF. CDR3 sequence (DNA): TGCAGTGCTAGGAACCTGAACACCGGGGAGCTGTTTTTT.

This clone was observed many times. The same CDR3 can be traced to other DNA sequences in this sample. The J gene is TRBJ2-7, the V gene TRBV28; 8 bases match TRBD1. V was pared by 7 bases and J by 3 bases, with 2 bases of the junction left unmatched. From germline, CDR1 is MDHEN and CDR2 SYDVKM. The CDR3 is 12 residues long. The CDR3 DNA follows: TGTGCCAGCACAGACAGGGGCTACGAGCAGTACTTC. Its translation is CASTDRGYEQYF.

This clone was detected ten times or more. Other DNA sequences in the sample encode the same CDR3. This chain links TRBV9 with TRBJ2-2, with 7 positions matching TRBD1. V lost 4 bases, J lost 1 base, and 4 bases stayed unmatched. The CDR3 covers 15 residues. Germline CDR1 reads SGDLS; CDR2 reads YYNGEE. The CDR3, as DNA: TGTGCCAGCAGCCCCCGGACAGGGAACACCGGGGAGCTGTTTTTT. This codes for CASSPRTGNTGELFF.

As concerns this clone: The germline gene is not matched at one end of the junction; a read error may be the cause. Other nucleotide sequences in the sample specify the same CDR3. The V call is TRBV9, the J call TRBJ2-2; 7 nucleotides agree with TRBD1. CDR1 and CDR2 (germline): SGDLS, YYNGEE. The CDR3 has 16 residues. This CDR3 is CASRGSTGVNTGELFF. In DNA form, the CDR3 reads TGTGCCAGCAGGGGTTCCACAGGGGTCAACACAGGGGAGCTGTTTTTT.

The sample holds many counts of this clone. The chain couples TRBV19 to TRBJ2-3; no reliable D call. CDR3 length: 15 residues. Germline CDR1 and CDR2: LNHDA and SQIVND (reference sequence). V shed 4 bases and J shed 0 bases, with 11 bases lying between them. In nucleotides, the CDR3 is TGTGCCAGTAGTAAGGGAAGCCTTAGCACAGATACGCAGTATTTT. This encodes CASSKGSLSTDTQYF.

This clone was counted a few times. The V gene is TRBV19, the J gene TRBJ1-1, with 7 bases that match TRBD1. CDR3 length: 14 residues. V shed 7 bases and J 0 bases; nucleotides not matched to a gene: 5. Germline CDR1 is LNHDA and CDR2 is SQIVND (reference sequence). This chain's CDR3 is CASTPGQMNTEAFF. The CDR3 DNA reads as TGTGCCAGTACCCCGGGACAGATGAACACTGAAGCTTTCTTT. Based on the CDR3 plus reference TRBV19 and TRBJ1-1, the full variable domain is DGGITQSPKYLFRKEGQNVTLSCEQNLNHDAMYWYRQDPGQGLRLIYYSQIVNDFQKGDIAEGYSVSREKKESFPLTVTSAQKNPTAFYLCASTPGQMNTEAFFGQGTRLTVV.